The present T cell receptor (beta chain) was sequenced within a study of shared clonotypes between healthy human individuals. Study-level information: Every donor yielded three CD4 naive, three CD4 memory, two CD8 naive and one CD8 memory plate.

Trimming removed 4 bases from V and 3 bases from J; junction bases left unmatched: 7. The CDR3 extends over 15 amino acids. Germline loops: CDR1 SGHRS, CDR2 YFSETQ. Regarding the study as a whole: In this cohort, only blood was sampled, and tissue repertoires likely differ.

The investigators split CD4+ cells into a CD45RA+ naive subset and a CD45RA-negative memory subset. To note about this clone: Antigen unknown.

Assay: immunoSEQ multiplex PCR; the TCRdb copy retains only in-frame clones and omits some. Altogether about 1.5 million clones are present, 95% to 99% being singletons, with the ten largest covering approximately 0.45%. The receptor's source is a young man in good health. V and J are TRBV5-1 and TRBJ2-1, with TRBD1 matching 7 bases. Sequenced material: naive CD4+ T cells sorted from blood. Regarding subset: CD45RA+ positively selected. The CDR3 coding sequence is TGCGCCAGCAGCACGGGACAGTTAAACTACAATGAGCAGTTCTTC. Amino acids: CASSTGQLNYNEQFF. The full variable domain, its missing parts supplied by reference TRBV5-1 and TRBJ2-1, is KAGVTQTPRYLIKTRGQQVTLSCSPISGHRSVSWYQQTPGQGLQFLFEYFSETQRNKGNFPGRFSGRQFSNSRSEMNVSTLELGDSALYLCASSTGQLNYNEQFFGPGTRLTVL.